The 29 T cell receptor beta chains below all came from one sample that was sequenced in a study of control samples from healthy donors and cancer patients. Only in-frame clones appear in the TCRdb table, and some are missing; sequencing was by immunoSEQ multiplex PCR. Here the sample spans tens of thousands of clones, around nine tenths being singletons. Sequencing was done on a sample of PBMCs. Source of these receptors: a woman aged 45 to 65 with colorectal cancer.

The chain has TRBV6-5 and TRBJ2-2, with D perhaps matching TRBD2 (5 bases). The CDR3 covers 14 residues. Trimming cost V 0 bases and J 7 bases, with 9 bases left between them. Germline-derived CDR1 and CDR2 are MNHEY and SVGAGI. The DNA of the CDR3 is TGTGCCAGCAGTTACTCGAGAGCGGACGGGGAGCTGTTTTTT. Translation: CASSYSRADGELFF.

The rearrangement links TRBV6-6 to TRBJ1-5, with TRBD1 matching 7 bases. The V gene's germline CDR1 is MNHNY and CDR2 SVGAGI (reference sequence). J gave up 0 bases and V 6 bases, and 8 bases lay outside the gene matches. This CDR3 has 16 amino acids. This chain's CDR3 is CASSRGQDYSNQPQHF. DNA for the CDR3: TGTGCCAGCAGCCGTGGACAGGATTATAGCAATCAGCCCCAGCATTTT.

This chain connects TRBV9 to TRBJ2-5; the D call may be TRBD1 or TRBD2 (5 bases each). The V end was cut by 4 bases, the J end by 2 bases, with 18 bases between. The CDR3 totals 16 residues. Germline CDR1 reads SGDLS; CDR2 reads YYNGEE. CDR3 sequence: CASSPEGRGKQETQYF. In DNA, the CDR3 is TGTGCCAGCAGCCCCGAGGGTCGGGGCAAACAAGAGACCCAGTACTTC.

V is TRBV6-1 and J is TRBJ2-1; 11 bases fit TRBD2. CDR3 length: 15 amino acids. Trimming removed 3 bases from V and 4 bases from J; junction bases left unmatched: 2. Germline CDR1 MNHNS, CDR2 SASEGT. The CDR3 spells CASSDIAGGYNEQFF. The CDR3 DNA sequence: TGTGCCAGCAGTGACATAGCGGGGGGGTACAATGAGCAGTTCTTC.

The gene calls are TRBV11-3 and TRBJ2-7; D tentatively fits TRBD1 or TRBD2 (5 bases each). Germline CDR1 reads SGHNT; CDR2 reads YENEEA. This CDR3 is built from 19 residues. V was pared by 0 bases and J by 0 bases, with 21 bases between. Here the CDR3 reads CASSLDYSGSGQFSYEQYV. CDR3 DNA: TGTGCCAGCAGCTTAGATTATAGTGGTTCGGGGCAGTTCTCCTACGAGCAGTACGTC.

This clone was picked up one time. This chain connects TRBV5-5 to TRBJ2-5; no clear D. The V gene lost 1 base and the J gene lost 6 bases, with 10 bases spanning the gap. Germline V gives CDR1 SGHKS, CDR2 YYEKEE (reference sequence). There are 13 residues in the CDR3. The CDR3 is CASSLSSQKTQYF. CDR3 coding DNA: TGTGCCAGCAGCTTGTCATCTCAAAAGACCCAGTACTTC.

The DNA of the CDR3 is TGCGCCAGCAGTGAGGACGCTGCCTCTGGAAACACCATATATTTT. Protein: CASSEDAASGNTIYF. The chain is built from TRBV10-2 and TRBJ1-3; D remains unclear. Trimming removed 2 bases from V and 0 bases from J, with 8 bases in between. CDR3 length equals 15 residues. From germline, CDR1 is WSHSY and CDR2 SAAADI.

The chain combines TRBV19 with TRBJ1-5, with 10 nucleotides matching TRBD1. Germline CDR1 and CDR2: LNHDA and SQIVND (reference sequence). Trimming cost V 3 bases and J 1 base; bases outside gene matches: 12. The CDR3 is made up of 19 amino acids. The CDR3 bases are TGTGCCAGTAGTATCTCCGACAGGGGGCGTACCATAAGCAATCAGCCCCAGCATTTT. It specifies CASSISDRGRTISNQPQHF.

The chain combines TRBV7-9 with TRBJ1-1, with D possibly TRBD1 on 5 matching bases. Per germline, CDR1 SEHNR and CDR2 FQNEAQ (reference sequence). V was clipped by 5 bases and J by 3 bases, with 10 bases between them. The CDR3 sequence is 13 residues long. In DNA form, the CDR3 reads TGTGCCAGCAGCCACCGGGGACACACTGAAGCTTTCTTT. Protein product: CASSHRGHTEAFF.

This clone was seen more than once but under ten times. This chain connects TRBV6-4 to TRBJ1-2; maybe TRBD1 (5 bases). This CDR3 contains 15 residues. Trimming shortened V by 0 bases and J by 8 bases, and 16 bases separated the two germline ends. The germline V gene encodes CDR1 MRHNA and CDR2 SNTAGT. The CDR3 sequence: CASSDSGDAAWGYTF. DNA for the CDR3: TGTGCCAGCAGTGACTCGGGGGATGCCGCCTGGGGCTACACCTTC.

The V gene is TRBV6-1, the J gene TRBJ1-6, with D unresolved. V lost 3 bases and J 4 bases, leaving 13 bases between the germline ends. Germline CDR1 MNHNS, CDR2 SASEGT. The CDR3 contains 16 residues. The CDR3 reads CASSDSGGVYNSPLHF. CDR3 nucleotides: TGTGCCAGCAGTGATTCCGGTGGGGTTTATAATTCACCCCTCCACTTT.

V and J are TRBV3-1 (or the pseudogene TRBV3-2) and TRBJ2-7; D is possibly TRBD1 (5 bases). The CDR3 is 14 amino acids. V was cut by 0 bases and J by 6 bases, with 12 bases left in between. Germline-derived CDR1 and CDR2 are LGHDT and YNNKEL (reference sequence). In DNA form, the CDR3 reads TGTGCCAGCAGCCAAGAGTCTGGGGCTGGCGAGCAGTACGTC. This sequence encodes CASSQESGAGEQYV.

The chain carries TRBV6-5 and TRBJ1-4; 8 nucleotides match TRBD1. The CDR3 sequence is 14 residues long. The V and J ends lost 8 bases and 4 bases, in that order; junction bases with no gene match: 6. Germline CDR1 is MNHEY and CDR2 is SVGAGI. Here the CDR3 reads CASAPTGDNEKLFF. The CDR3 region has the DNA TGTGCCAGCGCCCCGACAGGGGATAATGAAAAACTGTTTTTT.

In DNA, the CDR3 is TGTGCCAGCAGCCGCCGGGGGATTCAAGAGACCCAGTACTTC. Its protein product is CASSRRGIQETQYF. The chain combines TRBV7-2 with TRBJ2-5; D is perhaps TRBD2 (6 bases). From germline, CDR1 is SGHTA and CDR2 FQGNSA. CDR3 length: 14 amino acids. V dropped 5 bases and J dropped 2 bases, with 12 bases sitting between them.

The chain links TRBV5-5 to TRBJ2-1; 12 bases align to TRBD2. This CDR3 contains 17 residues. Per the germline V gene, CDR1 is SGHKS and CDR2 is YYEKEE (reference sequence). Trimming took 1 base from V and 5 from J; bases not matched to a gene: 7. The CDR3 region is CASSLTPLAGGDNEQFF. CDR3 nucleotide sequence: TGTGCCAGCAGCTTGACCCCCCTAGCGGGGGGGGACAATGAGCAGTTCTTC.

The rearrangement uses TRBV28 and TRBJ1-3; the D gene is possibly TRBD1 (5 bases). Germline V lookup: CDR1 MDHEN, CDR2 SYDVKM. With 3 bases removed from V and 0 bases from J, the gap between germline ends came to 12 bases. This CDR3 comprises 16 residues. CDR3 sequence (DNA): TGTGCCAGCAGTTTCGGGGTAAGGGGCTCTGGAAACACCATATATTTT. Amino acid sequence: CASSFGVRGSGNTIYF. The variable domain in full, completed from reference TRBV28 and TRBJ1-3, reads DVKVTQSSRYLVKRTGEKVFLECVQDMDHENMFWYRQDPGLGLRLIYFSYDVKMKEKGDIPEGYSVSREKKERFSLILESASTNQTSMYLCASSFGVRGSGNTIYFGEGSWLTVV.

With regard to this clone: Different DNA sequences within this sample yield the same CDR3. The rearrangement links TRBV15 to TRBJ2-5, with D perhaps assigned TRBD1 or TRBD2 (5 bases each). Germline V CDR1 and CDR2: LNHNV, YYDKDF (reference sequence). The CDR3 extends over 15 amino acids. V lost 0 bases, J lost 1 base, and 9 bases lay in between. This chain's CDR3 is CATSRDPGPQETQYF. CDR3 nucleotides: TGTGCCACCAGCAGAGATCCGGGGCCCCAAGAGACCCAGTACTTC. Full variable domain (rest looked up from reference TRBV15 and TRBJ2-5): DAMVIQNPRYQVTQFGKPVTLSCSQTLNHNVMYWYQQKSSQAPKLLFHYYDKDFNNEADTPDNFQSRRPNTSFCFLDIRSPGLGDTAMYLCATSRDPGPQETQYFGPGTRLLVL.

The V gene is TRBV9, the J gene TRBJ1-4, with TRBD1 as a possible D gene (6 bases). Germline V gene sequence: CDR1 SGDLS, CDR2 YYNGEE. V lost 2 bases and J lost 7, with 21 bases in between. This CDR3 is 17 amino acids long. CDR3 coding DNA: TGTGCCAGCAGCGTTGGGGACACCCCCTTTGGAGGTGAAAAACTGTTTTTT. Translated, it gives CASSVGDTPFGGEKLFF.

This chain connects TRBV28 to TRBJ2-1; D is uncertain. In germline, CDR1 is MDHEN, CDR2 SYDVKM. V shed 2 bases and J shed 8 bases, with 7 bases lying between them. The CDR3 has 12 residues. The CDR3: CASSLGRDEQFF. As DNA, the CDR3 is TGTGCCAGCAGTTTAGGACGAGATGAGCAGTTCTTC.

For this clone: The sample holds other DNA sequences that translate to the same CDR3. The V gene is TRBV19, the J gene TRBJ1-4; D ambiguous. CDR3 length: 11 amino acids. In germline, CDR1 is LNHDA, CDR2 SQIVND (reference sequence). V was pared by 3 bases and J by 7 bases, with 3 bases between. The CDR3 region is CASSIGEKLFF. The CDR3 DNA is TGTGCCAGTAGTATCGGTGAAAAACTGTTTTTT.

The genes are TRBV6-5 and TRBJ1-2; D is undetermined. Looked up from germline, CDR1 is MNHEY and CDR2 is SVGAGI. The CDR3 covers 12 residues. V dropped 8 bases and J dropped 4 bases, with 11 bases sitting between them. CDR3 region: CASHSGLYGYTF. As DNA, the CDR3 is TGTGCCAGCCACTCAGGTCTCTATGGCTACACCTTC.

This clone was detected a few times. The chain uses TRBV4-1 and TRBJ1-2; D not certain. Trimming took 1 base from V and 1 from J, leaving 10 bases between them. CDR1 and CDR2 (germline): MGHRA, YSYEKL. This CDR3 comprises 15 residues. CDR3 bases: TGCGCCAGCAGCCAAGGTGACACCTTTAACTATGGCTACACCTTC. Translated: CASSQGDTFNYGYTF.

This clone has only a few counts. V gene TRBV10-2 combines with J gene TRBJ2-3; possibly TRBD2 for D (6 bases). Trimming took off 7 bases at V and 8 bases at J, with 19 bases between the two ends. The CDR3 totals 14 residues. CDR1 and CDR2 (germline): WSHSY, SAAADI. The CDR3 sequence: CASIGTSGGSTQYF. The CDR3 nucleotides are TGCGCCAGCATTGGGACCTCCGGGGGAAGTACGCAGTATTTT.

As DNA, the CDR3 is TGTGCCAGCAGCCAAGACCCAGGGGAATCGATTGGCTACACCTTC. Amino acids: CASSQDPGESIGYTF. The chain couples TRBV3-1 (or the pseudogene TRBV3-2) to TRBJ1-2, with TRBD1 as a possible D gene (6 bases). V was clipped by 0 bases and J by 7 bases, with 15 bases between them. The CDR3 totals 15 residues. Germline V CDR1 and CDR2: LGHDT, YNNKEL (reference sequence).

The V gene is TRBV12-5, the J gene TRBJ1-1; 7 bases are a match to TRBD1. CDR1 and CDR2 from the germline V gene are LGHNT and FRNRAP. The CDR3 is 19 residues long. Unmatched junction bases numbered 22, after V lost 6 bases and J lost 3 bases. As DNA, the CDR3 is TGTGCTAGTGGCCCTTATAGGGGGCATACCCCAAGTCGGTACACTGAAGCTTTCTTT. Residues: CASGPYRGHTPSRYTEAFF.

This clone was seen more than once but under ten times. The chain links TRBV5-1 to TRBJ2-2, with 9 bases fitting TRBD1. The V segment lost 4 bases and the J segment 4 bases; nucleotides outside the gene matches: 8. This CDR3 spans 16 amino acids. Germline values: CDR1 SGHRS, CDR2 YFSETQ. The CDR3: CASSAPGQGSTGELFF. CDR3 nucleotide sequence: TGCGCCAGCAGCGCCCCGGGACAGGGAAGCACCGGGGAGCTGTTTTTT.

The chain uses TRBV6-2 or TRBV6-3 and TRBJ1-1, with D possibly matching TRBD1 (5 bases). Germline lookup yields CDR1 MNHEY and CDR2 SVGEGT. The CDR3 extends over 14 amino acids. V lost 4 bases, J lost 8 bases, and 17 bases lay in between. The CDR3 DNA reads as TGTGCCAGCAGTTCAACCGACAGAGCGAAGGAAGCTTTCTTT. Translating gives CASSSTDRAKEAFF.

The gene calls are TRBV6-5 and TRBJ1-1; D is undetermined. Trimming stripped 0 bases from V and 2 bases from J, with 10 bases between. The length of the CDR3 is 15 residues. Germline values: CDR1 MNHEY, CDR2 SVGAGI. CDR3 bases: TGTGCCAGCAGTTACTCTCGGGCGATAAACACTGAAGCTTTCTTT. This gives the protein CASSYSRAINTEAFF.

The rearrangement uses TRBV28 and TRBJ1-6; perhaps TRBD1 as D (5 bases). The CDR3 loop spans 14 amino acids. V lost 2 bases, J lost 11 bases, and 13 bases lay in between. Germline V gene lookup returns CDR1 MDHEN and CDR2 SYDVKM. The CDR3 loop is CASSLKLGQAPLHF. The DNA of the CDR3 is TGTGCCAGCAGTTTAAAGCTGGGGCAGGCACCCCTCCACTTT. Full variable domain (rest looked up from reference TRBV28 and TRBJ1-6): DVKVTQSSRYLVKRTGEKVFLECVQDMDHENMFWYRQDPGLGLRLIYFSYDVKMKEKGDIPEGYSVSREKKERFSLILESASTNQTSMYLCASSLKLGQAPLHFGNGTRLTVT.